Below, one T cell receptor beta chain is given with its context. This CDR3 is 15 amino acids long. Trimming removed 3 bases from V and 2 bases from J; junction bases left unmatched: 5. Germline assignment: CDR1 KGHSH and CDR2 LQKENI. The entry originates in a study of T cell responses to AZD1222 COVID-19 vaccine. Sequencing was performed with immunoSEQ multiplex PCR; in TCRdb, only in-frame clones are kept and a portion is missing. The data hold 110,000 to 150,000 clones, with approximately 90% observed a single time. Sample: peripheral blood, taken 28 days after the second AZD1222 dose. This TCR derives from an adult who received the AZD1222 COVID-19 vaccine. The V call is TRBV18, the J call TRBJ1-1; TRBD1 matches at 8 bases. The CDR3 coding sequence is TGTGCCAGCTCACCGGGACAGGTTCCTAACACTGAAGCTTTCTTT. It is translated as CASSPGQVPNTEAFF.